This TCR beta chain stems from a study of cytomegalovirus exposure and HLA in healthy donors. The PCR ran on 60 Vbeta and 13 Jbeta primers. Using immunoSEQ multiplex PCR, the repertoire was profiled, and TCRdb retains in-frame clones only, with some absent. Of 150,000 to 250,000 clones listed, around 83% are singletons. The study's findings and limits: In all likelihood, a cluster of highly shared sequence variants was a sequencing artifact. Previously analyzed data showed that most TCR beta V segments were productive at a frequency of about 87% or about 30%. It was only CMV serostatus that was available as immune exposure information.

Each donor was nominally healthy when sampled (though unrecorded immune exposures were likely). To note about this clone: What it recognizes is unknown.

Germline V gene lookup returns CDR1 MNHEY and CDR2 SMNVEV (reference sequence). With V trimmed by 6 bases and J by 2 bases, 12 bases remained unmatched. The CDR3 has 18 residues. Material for sequencing was PBMCs. This clonotype was sampled from a woman between 45 and 65 years old in good health and CMV-seropositive. This sequence joins TRBV27 and TRBJ2-3; 12 bases map to TRBD2. The CDR3 protein is CASRPARLAGAITDTQYF. The CDR3 DNA is TGTGCCAGCAGGCCCGCCCGACTAGCGGGGGCGATCACAGATACGCAGTATTTT.